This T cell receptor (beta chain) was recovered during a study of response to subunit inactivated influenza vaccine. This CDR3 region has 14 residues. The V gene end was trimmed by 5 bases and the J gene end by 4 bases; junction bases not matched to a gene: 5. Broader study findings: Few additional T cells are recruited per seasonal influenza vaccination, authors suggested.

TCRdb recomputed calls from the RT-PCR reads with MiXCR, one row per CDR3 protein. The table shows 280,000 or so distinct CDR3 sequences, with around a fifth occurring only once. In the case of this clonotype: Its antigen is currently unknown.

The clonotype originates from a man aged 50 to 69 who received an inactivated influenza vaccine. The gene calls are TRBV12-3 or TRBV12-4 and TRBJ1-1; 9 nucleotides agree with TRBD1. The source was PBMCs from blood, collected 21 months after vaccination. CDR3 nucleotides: TGTGCCAGCAGTCCAGGACAGGGGAGCACTGAAGCTTTCTTT. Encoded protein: CASSPGQGSTEAFF.